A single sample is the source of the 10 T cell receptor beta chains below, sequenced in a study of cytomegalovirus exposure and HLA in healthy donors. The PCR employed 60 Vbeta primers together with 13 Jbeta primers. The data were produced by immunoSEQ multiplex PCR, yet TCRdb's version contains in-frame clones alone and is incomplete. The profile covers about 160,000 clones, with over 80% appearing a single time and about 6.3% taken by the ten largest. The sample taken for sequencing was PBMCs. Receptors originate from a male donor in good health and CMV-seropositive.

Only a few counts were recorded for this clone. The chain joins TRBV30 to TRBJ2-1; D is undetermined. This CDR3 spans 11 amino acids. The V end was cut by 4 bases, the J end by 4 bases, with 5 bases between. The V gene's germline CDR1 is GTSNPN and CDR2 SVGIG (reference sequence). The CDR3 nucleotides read TGTGCCTGGAATGCGTACAATGAGCAGTTCTTC. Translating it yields CAWNAYNEQFF.

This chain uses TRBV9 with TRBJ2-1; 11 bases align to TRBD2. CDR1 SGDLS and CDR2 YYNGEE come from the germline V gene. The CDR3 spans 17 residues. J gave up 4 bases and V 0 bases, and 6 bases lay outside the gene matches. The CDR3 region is CASSVEGTSGSYNEQFF. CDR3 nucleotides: TGTGCCAGCAGCGTAGAAGGAACTAGCGGGAGTTACAATGAGCAGTTCTTC.

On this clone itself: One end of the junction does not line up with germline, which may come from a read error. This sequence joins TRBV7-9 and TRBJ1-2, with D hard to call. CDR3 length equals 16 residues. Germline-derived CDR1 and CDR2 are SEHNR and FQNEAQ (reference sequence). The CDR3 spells CSSSLALGGDNYGYTF. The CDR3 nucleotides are TGTTCCAGCAGCTTAGCCCTCGGAGGAGATAACTATGGCTACACCTTC.

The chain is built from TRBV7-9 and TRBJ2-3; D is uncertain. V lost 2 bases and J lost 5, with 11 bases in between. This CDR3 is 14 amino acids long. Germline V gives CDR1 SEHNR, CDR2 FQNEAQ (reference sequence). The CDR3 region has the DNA TGTGCCAGCAGCTTAAGTACCCGAGGAGATACGCAGTATTTT. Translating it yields CASSLSTRGDTQYF.

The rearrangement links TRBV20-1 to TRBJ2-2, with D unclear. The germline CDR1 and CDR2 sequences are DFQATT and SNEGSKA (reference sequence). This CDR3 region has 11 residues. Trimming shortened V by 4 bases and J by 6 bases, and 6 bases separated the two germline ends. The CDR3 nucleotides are TGCAGTGCTACTAGGTCCGGGGAGCTGTTTTTT. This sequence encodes CSATRSGELFF.

CDR3 bases: TGTGCCAGCAGTAGGACAGTTAGCAATCAGCCCCAGCATTTT. It codes for CASSRTVSNQPQHF. The chain employs TRBV27 and TRBJ1-5; possible D gene TRBD1, 6 bases. The CDR3 is 14 amino acids. The V end was cut by 5 bases, the J end by 0 bases, with 8 bases between. Germline CDR1 reads MNHEY; CDR2 reads SMNVEV (reference sequence).

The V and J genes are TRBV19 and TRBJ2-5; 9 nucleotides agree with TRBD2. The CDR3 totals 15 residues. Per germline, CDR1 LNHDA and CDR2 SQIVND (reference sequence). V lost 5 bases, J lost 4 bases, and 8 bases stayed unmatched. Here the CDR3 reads CASSRGRDIRETQYF. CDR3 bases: TGTGCCAGTAGTCGCGGGAGGGATATAAGAGAGACCCAGTACTTC.

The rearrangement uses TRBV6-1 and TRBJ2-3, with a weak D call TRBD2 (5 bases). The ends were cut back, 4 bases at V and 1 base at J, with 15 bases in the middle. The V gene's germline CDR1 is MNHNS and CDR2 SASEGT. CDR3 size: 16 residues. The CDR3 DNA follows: TGTGCCAGCAGTGGGTTTAGCGAATTGGGCACAGATACGCAGTATTTT. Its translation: CASSGFSELGTDTQYF.

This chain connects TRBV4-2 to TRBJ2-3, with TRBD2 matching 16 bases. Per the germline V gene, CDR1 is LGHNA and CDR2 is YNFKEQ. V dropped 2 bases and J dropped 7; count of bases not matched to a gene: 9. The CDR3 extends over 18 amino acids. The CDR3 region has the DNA TGTGCCAGCAGCCAACCGGGGACTAGCGGGAGGGCCTCGAATACGCAGTATTTT. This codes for CASSQPGTSGRASNTQYF.

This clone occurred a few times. The CDR3 region has the DNA TGCGCCAGCAGCTTGGCGGGACAGGGGGGCCTTGGCTACACCTTC. It specifies CASSLAGQGGLGYTF. J is TRBJ1-2 and V is TRBV5-1; the match to TRBD1 covers 11 bases. In germline, CDR1 is SGHRS, CDR2 YFSETQ. V dropped 0 bases and J dropped 7; count of bases not matched to a gene: 5. The CDR3 totals 15 residues.